These 26 T cell receptor beta chains were sequenced from one sample in a study of blood T cell repertoires in COVID-19. Data came from immunoSEQ multiplex PCR; TCRdb stores just in-frame clones and leaves some out. The table includes about 120,000 clones, approximately 80% detected once. The specimen was peripheral blood. The receptors were gathered from a human donor in a cohort sampled during active COVID-19.

The chain recombines TRBV5-1 with TRBJ2-6; no definite D call. Trimming took off 3 bases at V and 0 bases at J, with 7 bases between the two ends. CDR1 is SGHRS and CDR2 is YFSETQ in the germline V gene. This CDR3 region has 15 residues. Written as DNA, the CDR3 is TGCGCCAGCAGCTCCACGAGCTCTGGGGCCAACGTCCTGACTTTC. This gives the protein CASSSTSSGANVLTF.

The gene calls are TRBV4-2 and TRBJ1-4; no definite D call. The CDR3 covers 15 residues. Germline loops: CDR1 LGHNA, CDR2 YNFKEQ. Trimming left V 0 bases short and J 7 bases short, with 12 bases between. For the CDR3, the DNA is TGTGCCAGCAGCCAAGATCGAGAGAGTCCTGAAAAACTGTTTTTT. It codes for CASSQDRESPEKLFF.

A word on this clone: The sample contains more than one DNA sequence encoding this CDR3. J is TRBJ2-7 and V is TRBV6-5; 10 bases align to TRBD2. J gave up 2 bases and V 5 bases, and 3 bases lay outside the gene matches. Germline CDR1 is MNHEY and CDR2 is SVGAGI. This CDR3 contains 14 residues. The CDR3 nucleotides read TGTGCCAGCAGTACAAGCGGGGGGGCCTACGAGCAGTACTTC. Its protein is CASSTSGGAYEQYF.

A few counts support this clone. J is TRBJ2-7 and V is TRBV6-1, with 11 bases that match TRBD1. This CDR3 spans 15 amino acids. V shed 1 base, J shed 2 bases, and the junction held 1 base outside the gene matches. Germline CDR1 reads MNHNS; CDR2 reads SASEGT. This CDR3 reads CASSEGDRGAYEQYF. DNA of the CDR3: TGTGCCAGCAGTGAAGGGGACAGGGGGGCCTACGAGCAGTACTTC.

This clone was detected only a few times. This chain uses TRBV20-1 with TRBJ2-7; 11 bases line up with TRBD2. The V gene end was trimmed by 3 bases and the J gene end by 2 bases; junction bases not matched to a gene: 6. This CDR3 region has 15 residues. CDR1 is DFQATT, CDR2 SNEGSKA, per germline (reference sequence). CDR3 in DNA: TGCAGTGCTAGTGCGTTAGCGGGAGGGCCCTACGAGCAGTACTTC. Amino acid sequence: CSASALAGGPYEQYF.

The chain couples TRBV6-1 to TRBJ2-7; perhaps TRBD1 as D (6 bases). CDR1 is MNHNS, CDR2 SASEGT, per germline. The CDR3 spans 13 residues. Trimming took off 3 bases at V and 4 bases at J, with 10 bases between the two ends. In DNA, the CDR3 is TGTGCCAGCAGTGAGCCAGGGGTATACGAGCAGTACTTC. Translating it yields CASSEPGVYEQYF.

The rearrangement links TRBV6-5 to TRBJ2-7; D unresolved. CDR3 size: 15 residues. Germline values: CDR1 MNHEY, CDR2 SVGAGI. Trimming removed 0 bases at V and 0 bases at J, with 9 bases between. CDR3 sequence (DNA): TGTGCCAGCAGTTACTCGAACACCCCCTCCTACGAGCAGTACTTC. Translation gives CASSYSNTPSYEQYF.

The chain couples TRBV6-1 to TRBJ2-3; no clear D. In germline, CDR1 is MNHNS, CDR2 SASEGT. CDR3 length equals 15 residues. Trimming took 2 bases from V and 0 from J, leaving 9 bases between them. The CDR3 DNA reads as TGTGCCAGCAGTGAAAGAGACGGGAGCACAGATACGCAGTATTTT. It is translated as CASSERDGSTDTQYF.

The rearrangement joins TRBV7-9 to TRBJ1-2, with TRBD1 as a possible D gene (5 bases). The V end was cut by 2 bases, the J end by 8 bases, with 21 bases between. The CDR3 has 16 amino acids. Germline loops: CDR1 SEHNR, CDR2 FQNEAQ (reference sequence). CDR3 DNA sequence: TGTGCCAGCAGCTTATCGGGTCCGGGGGTGTTTTGGGGCTACACCTTC. This sequence encodes CASSLSGPGVFWGYTF.

The gene calls are TRBV15 and TRBJ1-6, with D possibly being TRBD1 (5 bases). The CDR3 covers 13 residues. V shed 6 bases and J shed 10 bases, with 13 bases lying between them. Germline V gives CDR1 LNHNV, CDR2 YYDKDF (reference sequence). CDR3 bases: TGTGCCACCAGTTGGGGGGTGGAATCACCCCTCCACTTT. Its translation: CATSWGVESPLHF.

There are a few counts of this clone. This chain links TRBV27 with TRBJ2-7; 11 nucleotides align to TRBD1. Germline CDR1 is MNHEY and CDR2 is SMNVEV (reference sequence). CDR3 length equals 14 residues. V shed 6 bases, J shed 4 bases, and the junction held 5 bases outside the gene matches. CDR3 nucleotides: TGTGCCAGCAGCTGGGGACAGGGGGGGTACGAGCAGTACTTC. Translating gives CASSWGQGGYEQYF.

The chain has TRBV6-5 and TRBJ1-3, with D uncertain. Germline V gene sequence: CDR1 MNHEY, CDR2 SVGAGI. This CDR3 region has 16 residues. The ends were cut back, 2 bases at V and 0 bases at J, with 11 bases in the middle. The CDR3 region has the DNA TGTGCCAGCAGTTACGGTTTCGGTTACTCTGGAAACACCATATATTTT. Its translation: CASSYGFGYSGNTIYF.

The chain recombines TRBV3-1 (or the pseudogene TRBV3-2) with TRBJ1-5; D remains unclear. CDR1 is LGHDT, CDR2 YNNKEL, per germline (reference sequence). The CDR3 has 16 residues. V was pared by 1 base and J by 3 bases, with 13 bases between. Here the CDR3 DNA reads TGTGCCAGCAGCCAAGGTCCGGGGTCGTCCAATCAGCCCCAGCATTTT. This sequence encodes CASSQGPGSSNQPQHF.

This clone has more than one count but fewer than ten. The chain couples TRBV30 to TRBJ1-2; D is perhaps TRBD1 (6 bases). The V gene's germline CDR1 is GTSNPN and CDR2 SVGIG (reference sequence). The CDR3 extends over 14 amino acids. With 2 bases removed from V and 8 bases from J, the gap between germline ends came to 18 bases. The CDR3 DNA reads TGTGCCTGGAGTACCCCCCCGACAGGCGGCGGCTACACCTTC. This encodes CAWSTPPTGGGYTF.

V gene TRBV7-9 combines with J gene TRBJ2-7; D remains ambiguous. The CDR3 sequence is 12 residues long. V gave up 5 bases and J gave up 3 bases, with 8 bases separating them. The V gene's germline CDR1 is SEHNR and CDR2 FQNEAQ (reference sequence). CDR3 sequence: CASSPTDYEQYF. Written as DNA, the CDR3 is TGTGCCAGCAGCCCTACAGACTACGAGCAGTACTTC. Variable domain in full (rest from reference TRBV7-9 and TRBJ2-7): DTGVSQNPRHKITKRGQNVTFRCDPISEHNRLYWYRQTLGQGPEFLTYFQNEAQLEKSRLLSDRFSAERPKGSFSTLEIQRTEQGDSAMYLCASSPTDYEQYFGPGTRLTVT.

The rearrangement uses TRBV6-2 or TRBV6-3 and TRBJ1-1; no reliable D call. The length of the CDR3 is 15 residues. CDR1 and CDR2 from the germline V gene are MNHEY and SVGEGT. V was shortened by 2 bases and J by 1 base, with 11 bases between the two germline ends. The CDR3, as DNA: TGTGCCAGCAGTTACCCAGAGGGTGGGAACACTGAAGCTTTCTTT. Translated, it gives CASSYPEGGNTEAFF.

V usage is TRBV30 and J usage is TRBJ1-2; a weak D match, TRBD1 (5 bases). With 2 bases removed from V and 7 bases from J, the gap between germline ends came to 11 bases. CDR1 is GTSNPN and CDR2 is SVGIG in the germline V gene (reference sequence). The CDR3 is 12 amino acids. In DNA form, the CDR3 reads TGTGCCTGGAGTAGGGGATCAGTTGGCTACACCTTC. Translated, it gives CAWSRGSVGYTF.

J is TRBJ2-1 and V is TRBV27; 14 nucleotides agree with TRBD2. CDR1 is MNHEY, CDR2 SMNVEV, per germline (reference sequence). The CDR3 totals 17 residues. The V segment lost 6 bases and the J segment 0 bases; nucleotides outside the gene matches: 4. DNA for the CDR3: TGTGCCAGCAGCGGACTAGCGGGGGGCCTCTCCTACAATGAGCAGTTCTTC. Translation: CASSGLAGGLSYNEQFF.

Note on this clone: A read error may account for a junction end that differs from germline. The chain is built from TRBV19 and TRBJ1-4; the match to TRBD1 covers 10 bases. The CDR3 runs to 13 residues. CDR1 and CDR2 from the germline V gene are LNHDA and SQIVND (reference sequence). CDR3 in amino acids: CASSIGTGTGVIF. CDR3 coding DNA: TGTGCCAGTAGTATCGGGACCGGGACAGGGGTAATTTTT.

The chain recombines TRBV27 with TRBJ2-7, with D tentatively TRBD2 (5 bases). The CDR3 is 14 amino acids. Trimming took 6 bases from V and 1 from J, leaving 13 bases between them. Germline V gene lookup returns CDR1 MNHEY and CDR2 SMNVEV (reference sequence). CDR3 protein: CASRTTRRSYEQYF. CDR3 DNA sequence: TGTGCCAGCAGAACAACTAGACGGTCCTACGAGCAGTACTTC.

The CDR3 DNA follows: TGTGCCAGCAGTTTTTCGGGAGACCTCTATGGCTACACCTTC. Amino acid sequence: CASSFSGDLYGYTF. V usage is TRBV27 and J usage is TRBJ1-2; D is undetermined. The length of the CDR3 is 14 residues. Trimming stripped 3 bases from V and 4 bases from J, with 12 bases between. Germline CDR1 and CDR2: MNHEY and SMNVEV (reference sequence).

This chain links TRBV11-2 with TRBJ2-1, with D tentatively TRBD2 (6 bases). V was clipped by 2 bases and J by 4 bases, with 12 bases between them. The CDR3 runs to 15 residues. Per germline, CDR1 SGHAT and CDR2 FQNNGV. Here the CDR3 reads CASSLLANNYNEQFF. In DNA form, the CDR3 reads TGTGCCAGCAGCTTACTAGCGAATAATTACAATGAGCAGTTCTTC. The variable domain in full, completed from reference TRBV11-2 and TRBJ2-1, reads EAGVAQSPRYKIIEKRQSVAFWCNPISGHATLYWYQQILGQGPKLLIQFQNNGVVDDSQLPKDRFSAERLKGVDSTLKIQPAKLEDSAVYLCASSLLANNYNEQFFGPGTRLTVL.

This clone was observed many times. The chain has TRBV7-9 and TRBJ2-7; D not resolved. Trimming took off 5 bases at V and 5 bases at J, with 10 bases between the two ends. The CDR3 contains 12 residues. Germline CDR1 reads SEHNR; CDR2 reads FQNEAQ (reference sequence). CDR3 DNA sequence: TGTGCCAGCAGCCGCGTCGCCCACGAGCAGTACTTC. Translated: CASSRVAHEQYF.

This clone was recorded once. The chain joins TRBV18 to TRBJ1-1; D remains unclear. The CDR3 contains 15 residues. With 3 bases removed from V and 1 base from J, the gap between germline ends came to 12 bases. The germline CDR1 and CDR2 sequences are KGHSH and LQKENI. The CDR3 region is CASSPLAGPNTEAFF. CDR3 nucleotides: TGTGCCAGCTCACCTTTGGCAGGTCCGAACACTGAAGCTTTCTTT. Drawing the rest from reference TRBV18 and TRBJ1-1, the complete variable domain is NAGVMQNPRHLVRRRGQEARLRCSPMKGHSHVYWYRQLPEEGLKFMVYLQKENIIDESGMPKERFSAEFPKEGPSILRIQQVVRGDSAAYFCASSPLAGPNTEAFFGQGTRLTVV.

V gene TRBV5-1 combines with J gene TRBJ2-7; D may be TRBD1 (6 bases). This CDR3 has 15 amino acids. V was cut by 4 bases and J by 3 bases, with 17 bases left in between. The germline CDR1 and CDR2 sequences are SGHRS and YFSETQ. The CDR3 nucleotides are TGCGCCAGCAGCCCTGCGACAGGAGGACACTACGAGCAGTACTTC. This gives the protein CASSPATGGHYEQYF.

The chain uses TRBV6-5 and TRBJ2-7; 10 nucleotides line up with TRBD1. J lost 5 bases, V lost 6 bases, and 4 bases had no gene match. CDR3 length equals 13 residues. Per the germline V gene, CDR1 is MNHEY and CDR2 is SVGAGI. The CDR3 sequence: CASRDRGQNEQYF. The DNA for the CDR3 is TGTGCCAGCAGAGACAGGGGGCAAAACGAGCAGTACTTC.